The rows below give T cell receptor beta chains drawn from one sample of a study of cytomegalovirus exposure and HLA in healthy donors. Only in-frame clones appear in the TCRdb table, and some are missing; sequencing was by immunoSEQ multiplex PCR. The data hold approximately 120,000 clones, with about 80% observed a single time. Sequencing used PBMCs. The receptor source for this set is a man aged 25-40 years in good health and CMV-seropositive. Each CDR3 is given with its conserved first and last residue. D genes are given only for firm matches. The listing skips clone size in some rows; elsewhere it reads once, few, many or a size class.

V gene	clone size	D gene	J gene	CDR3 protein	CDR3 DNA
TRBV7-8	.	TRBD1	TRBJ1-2	CASSKGSRTGPYGYTF	TGTGCCAGCAGCAAAGGGAGCCGGACAGGTCCCTATGGCTACACCTTC
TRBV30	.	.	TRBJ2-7	CAWSGGPKSSYEQYF	TGTGCCTGGAGTGGTGGGCCTAAGAGCTCCTACGAGCAGTACTTC
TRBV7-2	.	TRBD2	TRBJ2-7	CASSLDSGGPYEQYF	TGTGCCAGCAGCCTAGACAGCGGGGGGCCCTACGAGCAGTACTTC
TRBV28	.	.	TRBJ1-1	CASRSGLVRSDTEAFF	TGTGCCAGCAGATCCGGGTTAGTTAGGTCGGACACTGAAGCTTTCTTT
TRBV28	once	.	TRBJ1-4	CASTPPRGANEKLFF	TGTGCCAGCACCCCTCCCCGCGGAGCTAATGAAAAACTGTTTTTT
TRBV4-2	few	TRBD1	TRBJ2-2	CASSQKKAGTGNTGELFF	TGTGCCAGCAGCCAAAAAAAGGCCGGGACAGGGAACACCGGGGAGCTGTTTTTT
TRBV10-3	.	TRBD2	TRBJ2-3	CAISESPSGTSTDTQYF	TGTGCCATCAGTGAGTCGCCTAGCGGGACTAGCACAGATACGCAGTATTTT
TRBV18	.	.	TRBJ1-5	CASSPIDRDQPQHF	TGTGCCAGCTCACCCATCGACAGAGATCAGCCCCAGCATTTT
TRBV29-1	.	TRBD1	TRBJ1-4	CSVGQGGLREKLFF	TGCAGCGTCGGACAGGGGGGCCTTCGCGAAAAACTGTTTTTT
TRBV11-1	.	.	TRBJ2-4	CASSLVPGNSQYF	TGTGCCAGCAGCTTAGTCCCCGGTAACAGTCAGTACTTC
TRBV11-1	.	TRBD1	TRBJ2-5	CASSRDRGKETQYF	TGTGCCAGCAGCCGGGACAGGGGAAAAGAGACCCAGTACTTC
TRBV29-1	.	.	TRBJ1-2	CSAPRQELDYGYTF	TGCAGCGCCCCCAGACAGGAGTTGGACTATGGCTACACCTTC
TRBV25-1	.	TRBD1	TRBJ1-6	CASSGGQGADSPLHF	TGTGCCAGCAGTGGGGGACAGGGGGCGGATTCACCCCTCCACTTT
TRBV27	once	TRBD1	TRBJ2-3	CASSPRIRTGMGDTQYF	TGTGCCAGCAGTCCCCGAATAAGGACAGGGATGGGAGATACGCAGTATTTT
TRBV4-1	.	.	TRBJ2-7	CASSQDWAEQYF	TGCGCCAGCAGCCAAGATTGGGCCGAGCAGTACTTC
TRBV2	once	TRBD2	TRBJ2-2	CASRRTSGGTGELFF	TGTGCCAGCAGGCGGACTAGCGGGGGCACCGGGGAGCTGTTTTTT
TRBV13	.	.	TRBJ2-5	CASSSPGMQETQYF	TGTGCCAGCAGCTCCCCAGGGATGCAAGAGACCCAGTACTTC
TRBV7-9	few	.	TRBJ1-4	CASSRTSSGEKLFF	TGTGCCAGCAGCCGGACATCGAGTGGTGAAAAACTGTTTTTT
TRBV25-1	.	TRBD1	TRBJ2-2	CASSGQGSGELFF	TGTGCCAGCAGTGGACAGGGGTCCGGGGAGCTGTTTTTT
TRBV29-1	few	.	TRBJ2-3	CSGEDRATDTQYF	TGCAGCGGGGAGGATCGGGCCACAGATACGCAGTATTTT
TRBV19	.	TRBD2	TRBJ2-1	CASCGFGSGGSDEQFF	TGTGCCAGTTGTGGTTTTGGTTCGGGGGGGTCGGATGAGCAGTTCTTC
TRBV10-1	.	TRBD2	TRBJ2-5	CASSESGAQQETQYF	TGCGCCAGCAGTGAGAGCGGGGCCCAGCAAGAGACCCAGTACTTC
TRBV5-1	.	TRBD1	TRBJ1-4	CASSLDVTDRVEKLFF	TGCGCCAGCAGCCTAGATGTGACAGACAGGGTGGAAAAACTGTTTTTT
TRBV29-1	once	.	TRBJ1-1	CSVSKVAGRNTEAFF	TGCAGCGTTTCTAAGGTTGCGGGGCGGAACACTGAAGCTTTCTTT
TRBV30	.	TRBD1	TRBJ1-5	CAWSVDRGVMSNQPQHF	TGTGCCTGGAGTGTGGACAGGGGGGTGATGAGCAATCAGCCCCAGCATTTT